The clone carrying this T cell receptor (beta chain) occurred a few times. Its cognate antigen is unknown. Trimming at V came to 3 bases and at J to 4 bases, leaving 7 bases not matched to a gene. The CDR3 is made up of 14 amino acids. In germline, CDR1 is SGHNT, CDR2 YYREEE (reference sequence). RNA extraction gave at least 5.5 micrograms of total RNA per sample. A J-beta primer mix and a sample-barcoded 5' primer were used in a second PCR of roughly 6 to 12 cycles. TCRdb fed the 5' RACE reads into MiXCR, producing one record per CDR3 protein. The sample holds fewer than 950,000 distinct CDR3 sequences; roughly 50% are singletons and the top ten take around 40%. This entry is derived from a study of blood T cells in healthy people across ages. Findings of the study overall: Age brought a roughly linear fall in TCR beta diversity measured per million T cells. Compared with aged donors, long-lived donors showed fewer expanded clones, suggesting selection.

The sequence was obtained from a man older than 75 in good health. The rearrangement uses TRBV5-4 and TRBJ2-7; 7 nucleotides agree with TRBD1. Sample: blood. For the CDR3, the DNA is TGTGCCAGCAGCTCGGGACAGCACCCATACGAGCAGTACTTC. It specifies CASSSGQHPYEQYF.